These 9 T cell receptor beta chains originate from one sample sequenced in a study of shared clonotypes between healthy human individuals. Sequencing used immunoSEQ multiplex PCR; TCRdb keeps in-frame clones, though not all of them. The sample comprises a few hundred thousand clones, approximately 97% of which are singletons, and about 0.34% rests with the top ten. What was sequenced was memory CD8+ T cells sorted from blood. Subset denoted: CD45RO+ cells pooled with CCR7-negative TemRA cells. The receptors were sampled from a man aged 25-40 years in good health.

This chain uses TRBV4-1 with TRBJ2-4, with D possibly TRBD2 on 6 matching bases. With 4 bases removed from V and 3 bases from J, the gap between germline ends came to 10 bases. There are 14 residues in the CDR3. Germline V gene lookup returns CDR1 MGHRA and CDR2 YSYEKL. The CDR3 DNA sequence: TGCGCCAGCAGCCTTGAGACTAGCAAAAACATTCAGTACTTC. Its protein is CASSLETSKNIQYF.

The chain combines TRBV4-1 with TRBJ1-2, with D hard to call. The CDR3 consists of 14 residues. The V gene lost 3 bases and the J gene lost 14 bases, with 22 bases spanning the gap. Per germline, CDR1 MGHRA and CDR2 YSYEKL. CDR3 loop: CASSHTGKMNEGTF. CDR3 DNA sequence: TGCGCCAGCAGCCATACCGGGAAGATGAACGAAGGGACCTTC.

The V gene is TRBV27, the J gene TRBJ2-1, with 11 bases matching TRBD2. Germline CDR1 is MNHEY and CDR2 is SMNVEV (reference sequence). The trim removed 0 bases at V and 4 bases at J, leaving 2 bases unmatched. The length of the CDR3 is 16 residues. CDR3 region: CASSLSGTSGYNEQFF. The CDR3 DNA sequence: TGTGCCAGCAGTTTATCCGGGACTAGCGGTTACAATGAGCAGTTCTTC.

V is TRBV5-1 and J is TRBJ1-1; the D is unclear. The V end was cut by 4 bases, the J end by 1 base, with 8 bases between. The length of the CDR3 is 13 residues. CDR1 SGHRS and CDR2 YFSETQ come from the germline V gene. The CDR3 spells CASSPPGNTEAFF. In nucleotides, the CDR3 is TGCGCCAGCAGCCCCCCGGGGAACACTGAAGCTTTCTTT.

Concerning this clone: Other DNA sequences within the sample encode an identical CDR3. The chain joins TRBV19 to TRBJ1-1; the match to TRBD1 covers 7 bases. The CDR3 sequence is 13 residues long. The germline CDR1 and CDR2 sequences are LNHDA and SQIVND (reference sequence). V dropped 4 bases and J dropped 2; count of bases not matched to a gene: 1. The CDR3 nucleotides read TGTGCCAGTAGTAGGGACAGAAACACTGAAGCTTTCTTT. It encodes CASSRDRNTEAFF.

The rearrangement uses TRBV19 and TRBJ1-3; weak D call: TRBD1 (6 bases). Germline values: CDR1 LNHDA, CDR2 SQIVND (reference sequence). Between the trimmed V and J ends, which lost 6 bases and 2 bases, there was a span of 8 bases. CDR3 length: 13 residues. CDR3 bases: TGTGCCAGTAGAGCAGGGGCTGGAAACACCATATATTTT. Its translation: CASRAGAGNTIYF.

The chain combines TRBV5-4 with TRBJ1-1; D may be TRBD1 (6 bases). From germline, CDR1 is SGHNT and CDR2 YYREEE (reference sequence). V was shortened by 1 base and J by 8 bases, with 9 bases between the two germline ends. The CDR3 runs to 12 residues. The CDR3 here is CASSLLGAEAFF. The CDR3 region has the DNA TGTGCCAGCAGCTTGCTGGGGGCAGAAGCTTTCTTT.

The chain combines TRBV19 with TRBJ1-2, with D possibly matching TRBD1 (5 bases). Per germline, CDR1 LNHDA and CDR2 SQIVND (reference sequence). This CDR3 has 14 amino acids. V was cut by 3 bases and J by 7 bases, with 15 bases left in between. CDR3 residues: CASSMRGQGIGYTF. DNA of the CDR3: TGTGCCAGTAGTATGCGGGGCCAAGGGATTGGCTACACCTTC.

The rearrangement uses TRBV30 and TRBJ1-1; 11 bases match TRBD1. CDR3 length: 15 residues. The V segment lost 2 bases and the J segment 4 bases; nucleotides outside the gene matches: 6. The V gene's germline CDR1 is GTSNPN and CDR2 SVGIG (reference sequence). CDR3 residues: CAWSWAGTGGTEAFF. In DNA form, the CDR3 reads TGTGCCTGGAGTTGGGCGGGGACAGGGGGCACTGAAGCTTTCTTT.